The 28 T cell receptor beta chains reported below all come from one sample, sequenced in a study of siplizumab effects on memory and regulatory T cells. Produced via immunoSEQ multiplex PCR; TCRdb's table is partial and in-frame only. The sample shows 94,000 or so clones, roughly 96% of them seen only once. Sequenced: naive CD4+ T cells sorted from blood. The receptors were sampled from a human donor in good health.

The chain carries TRBV4-1 and TRBJ2-3, with 11 bases that match TRBD2. V trimming: 3 bases; J trimming: 2 bases; junction bases outside the gene matches: 4. The length of the CDR3 is 16 residues. CDR1 MGHRA and CDR2 YSYEKL come from the germline V gene. The CDR3 is CASSQPSGRYTDTQYF. In DNA form, the CDR3 reads TGCGCCAGCAGCCAGCCTAGCGGGAGGTACACAGATACGCAGTATTTT.

The V call is TRBV27, the J call TRBJ1-2, with 7 positions matching TRBD1. From germline, CDR1 is MNHEY and CDR2 SMNVEV (reference sequence). CDR3 length equals 17 residues. J lost 8 bases, V lost 1 base, and 16 bases had no gene match. The CDR3 reads CASSLWGKGQGGGGYTF. CDR3 DNA: TGTGCCAGCAGTTTATGGGGGAAGGGACAAGGGGGCGGAGGCTACACCTTC.

V is TRBV21-1 and J is TRBJ2-7; TRBD1, the table's D call, lacks a check against the DNA. TRBV21-1 is reported as a pseudogene. The CDR3 spans 16 residues. The CDR3 DNA reads as TGTGCCAGCAGCAAAGTGGCCAGGCCCCACTCCTACGAGCAGTACTTC. Translating gives CASSKVARPHSYEQYF.

This chain joins TRBV21-1 and TRBJ1-5. TRBV21-1 is noted as a pseudogene. There are 14 residues in the CDR3. The CDR3 reads CASPKGGRDQPQHF. CDR3 in DNA: TGTGCCAGCCCCAAGGGGGGAAGGGATCAGCCCCAGCATTTT.

The chain's CDR3 is CASSQEEGTGGQKLFF. CDR3 nucleotides: TGCGCCAGCAGCCAAGAGGAAGGGACAGGAGGACAAAAACTGTTTTTT. V and J are TRBV4-3 and TRBJ1-4; 8 bases fit TRBD1. The J segment lost 9 bases and the V segment lost 0 bases, leaving 9 bases of the junction unmatched. CDR1 and CDR2 from the germline V gene are LGHNA and YSLEER. CDR3 length: 16 residues.

The CDR3 DNA reads TGTGCCAGCAGCTTAATCCGGGACAGCATTTATGGCTACACCTTC. It codes for CASSLIRDSIYGYTF. The V gene is TRBV11-2, the J gene TRBJ1-2, with TRBD1 identical over 7 bases. Per the germline V gene, CDR1 is SGHAT and CDR2 is FQNNGV. The junction had 8 bases not matched to a gene; V was cut back by 2 bases and J by 5 bases. The CDR3 spans 15 residues. The variable domain in full, with the rest retrieved from reference TRBV11-2 and TRBJ1-2, is EAGVAQSPRYKIIEKRQSVAFWCNPISGHATLYWYQQILGQGPKLLIQFQNNGVVDDSQLPKDRFSAERLKGVDSTLKIQPAKLEDSAVYLCASSLIRDSIYGYTFGSGTRLTVV.

This clone was counted a single time. CDR3 region: CASSVGRTPGEGYTF. In DNA, the CDR3 is TGTGCCAGCAGCGTAGGCAGGACGCCGGGTGAGGGCTACACCTTC. The chain carries TRBV9 and TRBJ1-2; unclear D gene. This CDR3 has 15 amino acids. Trimming took off 0 bases at V and 8 bases at J, with 17 bases between the two ends. Per the germline V gene, CDR1 is SGDLS and CDR2 is YYNGEE.

The chain is built from TRBV7-3 and TRBJ2-1; possible D gene TRBD2, 5 bases. Germline CDR1 is SGHTA and CDR2 is FQGTGA. This CDR3 comprises 15 residues. Trimming shortened V by 2 bases and J by 0 bases, and 8 bases separated the two germline ends. Here the CDR3 DNA reads TGTGCCAGCAGCTTATGGGCGGGCTCCTACAATGAGCAGTTCTTC. Translating it yields CASSLWAGSYNEQFF. Together with reference TRBV7-3 and TRBJ2-1, the CDR3 gives the full variable domain: GAGVSQTPSNKVTEKGKYVELRCDPISGHTALYWYRQSLGQGPEFLIYFQGTGAADDSGLPNDRFFAVRPEGSVSTLKIQRTERGDSAVYLCASSLWAGSYNEQFFGPGTRLTVL.

This chain joins TRBV19 and TRBJ1-2; 8 nucleotides agree with TRBD1. CDR1 LNHDA and CDR2 SQIVND come from the germline V gene (reference sequence). The CDR3 spans 16 residues. V was clipped by 6 bases and J by 1 base; unmatched bases: 10. In DNA form, the CDR3 reads TGTGCCAGTAGCCCATGGGCAGGGGGCGTTAACTATGGCTACACCTTC. This encodes CASSPWAGGVNYGYTF.

The CDR3 DNA reads as TGTGCCAGCAGCTTGGGGGAAGCCGGGGAGCTGTTTTTT. As protein: CASSLGEAGELFF. This chain joins TRBV7-7 and TRBJ2-2; D may be TRBD1 or TRBD2 (5 bases each). The CDR3 runs 13 residues. The V end lost 3 bases, the J end lost 6 bases, and 8 bases lay between the germline ends. Germline values: CDR1 SSHAT, CDR2 FNYEAQ (reference sequence). Drawing the rest from reference TRBV7-7 and TRBJ2-2, the complete variable domain is GAGVSQSPRYKVTKRGQDVTLRCDPISSHATLYWYQQALGQGPEFLTYFNYEAQPDKSGLPSDRFSAERPEGSISTLTIQRTEQRDSAMYRCASSLGEAGELFFGEGSRLTVL.

This chain connects TRBV5-4 to TRBJ2-3; a weak D match, TRBD2 (5 bases). Looked up from germline, CDR1 is SGHNT and CDR2 is YYREEE (reference sequence). The ends were cut back, 5 bases at V and 1 base at J, with 11 bases in the middle. CDR3 length: 14 amino acids. Written as DNA, the CDR3 is TGTGCCAGCAGACTCGGCGGGCGCACAGATACGCAGTATTTT. It encodes CASRLGGRTDTQYF.

The chain is built from TRBV28 and TRBJ1-2; D uncertain. Trimming left V 6 bases short and J 4 bases short, with 6 bases between. CDR1 is MDHEN, CDR2 SYDVKM, per germline. The CDR3 consists of 11 residues. CDR3 nucleotide sequence: TGTGCCAGCAGCTCCGGCTATGGCTACACCTTC. Translation: CASSSGYGYTF.

This chain uses TRBV6-5 with TRBJ2-7; the D gene is possibly TRBD2 (7 bases). V lost 6 bases and J lost 0, with 15 bases in between. The germline V gene has CDR1 MNHEY and CDR2 SVGAGI. CDR3 size: 15 residues. The CDR3 DNA follows: TGTGCCAGCAGCCCTGGGGGGGGCCTCTCCTACGAGCAGTACTTC. This translates into CASSPGGGLSYEQYF.

V gene TRBV29-1 combines with J gene TRBJ2-1; TRBD2 might be the D (5 bases). V lost 2 bases to trimming and J lost 5 bases, with 10 bases between them. The CDR3 contains 13 residues. Germline CDR1 SQVTM, CDR2 ANQGSEA. CDR3 nucleotide sequence: TGCAGCGTTGAAAGAGGGCAACACAATGAGCAGTTCTTC. Translation gives CSVERGQHNEQFF.

In regard to this clone: In the same sample, other DNA sequences code for this CDR3. The chain has TRBV7-3 and TRBJ1-1; D is ambiguous. The V end lost 2 bases, the J end lost 1 base, and 5 bases lay between the germline ends. This CDR3 has 13 amino acids. CDR1 is SGHTA, CDR2 FQGTGA, per germline. The CDR3: CASSLLGNTEAFF. Here the CDR3 DNA reads TGTGCCAGCAGCTTACTCGGGAACACTGAAGCTTTCTTT.

The CDR3 spells CASTSGGGYTQYF. CDR3 DNA sequence: TGCGCCAGCACTAGCGGGGGCGGGTATACGCAGTATTTT. This chain joins TRBV5-1 and TRBJ2-3; 10 bases are a match to TRBD2. With V trimmed by 6 bases and J by 7 bases, 5 bases remained unmatched. This CDR3 is built from 13 residues. Per germline, CDR1 SGHRS and CDR2 YFSETQ.

The chain employs TRBV12-5 and TRBJ2-7, with a weak D call TRBD1 (5 bases). Germline CDR1 reads LGHNT; CDR2 reads FRNRAP. V shed 6 bases and J shed 2 bases, with 8 bases lying between them. This CDR3 comprises 12 residues. CDR3 bases: TGTGCTAGTGGCCCAGGGACCTACGAGCAGTACTTC. Translated, it gives CASGPGTYEQYF.

The gene calls are TRBV19 and TRBJ1-6; 8 nucleotides match TRBD1. The CDR3 extends over 15 amino acids. The germline V gene encodes CDR1 LNHDA and CDR2 SQIVND (reference sequence). V dropped 3 bases and J dropped 7; count of bases not matched to a gene: 5. CDR3 DNA sequence: TGTGCCAGTAGTATTGGACAGGGAGAGAATTCACCCCTCCACTTT. It codes for CASSIGQGENSPLHF.

The rearrangement joins TRBV11-2 to TRBJ1-1; D is uncertain. V was pared by 1 base and J by 4 bases, with 10 bases between. CDR3 size: 14 residues. Per germline, CDR1 SGHAT and CDR2 FQNNGV. This CDR3 reads CASSLVEVGTEAFF. CDR3 nucleotides: TGTGCCAGCAGCTTAGTTGAGGTTGGCACTGAAGCTTTCTTT.

The chain couples TRBV6-5 to TRBJ1-2, with D hard to call. The V gene lost 0 bases and the J gene lost 0 bases, with 5 bases spanning the gap. Germline lookup yields CDR1 MNHEY and CDR2 SVGAGI. This CDR3 contains 14 residues. CDR3 protein: CASSYSIANYGYTF. The CDR3 nucleotides are TGTGCCAGCAGTTACTCGATCGCTAACTATGGCTACACCTTC.

The rearrangement joins TRBV18 to TRBJ1-6, with no clear D. This CDR3 comprises 16 residues. V lost 0 bases and J lost 3, with 9 bases in between. CDR1 is KGHSH, CDR2 LQKENI, per germline. For the CDR3, the DNA is TGTGCCAGCTCACCACCGGTCGCCAACTATAATTCACCCCTCCACTTT. Its protein product is CASSPPVANYNSPLHF. The full variable domain, with the rest looked up from reference TRBV18 and TRBJ1-6, is NAGVMQNPRHLVRRRGQEARLRCSPMKGHSHVYWYRQLPEEGLKFMVYLQKENIIDESGMPKERFSAEFPKEGPSILRIQQVVRGDSAAYFCASSPPVANYNSPLHFGNGTRLTVT.

This sequence joins TRBV6-5 and TRBJ1-3, with D uncertain. CDR3 size: 16 residues. Germline V gives CDR1 MNHEY, CDR2 SVGAGI. V lost 0 bases, J lost 0 bases, and 9 bases lay in between. CDR3: CASSYSIPDSGNTIYF. The CDR3 DNA reads TGTGCCAGCAGTTACTCGATTCCGGACTCTGGAAACACCATATATTTT.

The rearrangement uses TRBV5-6 and TRBJ2-5, with D tentatively TRBD1 (7 bases). The CDR3 contains 15 residues. V was cut by 5 bases and J by 7 bases, with 21 bases left in between. Germline lookup yields CDR1 SGHDT and CDR2 YYEEEE. CDR3 DNA: TGTGCCAGCAGTCGACAGGGACTCGGGGGCAGGACCCAGTACTTC. This translates into CASSRQGLGGRTQYF. The complete variable domain, with remaining parts taken from reference TRBV5-6 and TRBJ2-5, reads DAGVTQSPTHLIKTRGQQVTLRCSPKSGHDTVSWYQQALGQGPQFIFQYYEEEERQRGNFPDRFSGHQFPNYSSELNVNALLLGDSALYLCASSRQGLGGRTQYFGPGTRLLVL.

The chain carries TRBV6-6 and TRBJ2-7; possibly TRBD2 for D (6 bases). Germline CDR1 is MNHNY and CDR2 is SVGAGI (reference sequence). The CDR3 spans 14 residues. V lost 0 bases, J lost 6 bases, and 12 bases lay in between. The CDR3 loop is CASSYSGGEPEQYF. In nucleotides, the CDR3 is TGTGCCAGCAGTTACTCAGGAGGGGAACCCGAGCAGTACTTC.

The V call is TRBV5-6, the J call TRBJ1-5; TRBD1 might be the D (5 bases). The length of the CDR3 is 14 residues. The germline gives CDR1 SGHDT, CDR2 YYEEEE. V lost 2 bases, J lost 7 bases, and 13 bases lay in between. As DNA, the CDR3 is TGTGCCAGCAGCTTCAGGGACCGTCGACAGCCCCAGCATTTT. Translated: CASSFRDRRQPQHF.

V gene TRBV6-1 combines with J gene TRBJ1-5; a possible D gene is TRBD1 (6 bases). From germline, CDR1 is MNHNS and CDR2 SASEGT. V was pared by 7 bases and J by 4 bases, with 14 bases between. CDR3 length: 14 amino acids. The CDR3: CASISGGGNQPQHF. The DNA for the CDR3 is TGTGCCAGCATCTCAGGAGGGGGAAATCAGCCCCAGCATTTT.

CDR3 loop: CASSLERGEKGNYGYTF. The CDR3 nucleotides are TGCGCCAGCAGTTTGGAGCGGGGGGAAAAAGGTAACTATGGCTACACCTTC. The rearrangement links TRBV23-1 to TRBJ1-2; D is possibly TRBD1 (5 bases). TRBV23-1 is marked as an open reading frame, function uncertain. The CDR3 sequence is 17 residues long. V lost 5 bases to trimming and J lost 1 base, with 20 bases between them.

The chain carries TRBV6-5 and TRBJ1-2; the D gene is possibly TRBD1 (5 bases). With 3 bases removed from V and 4 bases from J, the gap between germline ends came to 15 bases. This CDR3 comprises 15 residues. Germline V CDR1 and CDR2: MNHEY, SVGAGI. The CDR3 DNA is TGTGCCAGCAGTTATGAAGGGGCCTCAAGCTATGGCTACACCTTC. It translates to CASSYEGASSYGYTF.